The rows below give T cell receptor beta chains drawn from one sample of a study of blood T cell repertoires in COVID-19. The repertoire was sequenced with immunoSEQ multiplex PCR; TCRdb's copy has only in-frame clones and lacks some. The sample contains 200,000 to 300,000 clones, around four fifths of which appear only once. The specimen was peripheral blood. Receptors originate from a man in his 60s with acute or convalescent COVID-19. Both conserved end residues are part of each CDR3. Fields, in order: J gene, V gene, CDR3 protein.

TRBJ1-4	TRBV7-9	CASSSRTGRTLNEKLFF
TRBJ2-1	TRBV15	CATSSVWGLAAVEQFF
TRBJ2-7	TRBV5-1	CASSPASGGSYEQYF
TRBJ1-1	TRBV5-1	CASSSIGQLTEAFF
TRBJ1-5	TRBV6-4	CASSEGRVNQPQHF
TRBJ1-4	TRBV7-2	CASSPQTGWGEKLFF
TRBJ2-3	TRBV2	CASGGTSGRTDTQYF
TRBJ2-1	TRBV21-1	CASSKPGTEGNEQFF
TRBJ2-3	TRBV29-1	CSAQWGGGNTDTQYF
TRBJ1-1	TRBV5-1	CASSLIGQGDTSAFF
TRBJ2-7	TRBV27	CASSLVGGPFEQYF
TRBJ1-5	TRBV30	CARLVSSGPQHF
TRBJ2-7	TRBV5-4	CASRTAPDTPYEQYF
TRBJ1-1	TRBV6-4	CASSVGLANTEAFF
TRBJ1-3	TRBV6-6	CASSRQDRGSGNTIYF
TRBJ2-7	TRBV6-1	CASSEALAGYEQYF
TRBJ2-3	TRBV6-5	CASSYTPDRPWQYF
TRBJ2-7	TRBV5-1	CASSPIQGAAKEQYF
TRBJ2-7	TRBV29-1	CSASGTDSYEQYF
TRBJ2-5	TRBV3-1/TRBV3-2	CASSPYAETQYF
TRBJ1-5	TRBV3-1/TRBV3-2	CASSFVSNQPQHF
TRBJ1-6	TRBV3-1/TRBV3-2	CASSQGFTGDNSPLHF
TRBJ1-3	TRBV24-1	CATLLRDREFSGNTIYF
TRBJ2-2	TRBV5-1	CASSFTSGYTGELFF
TRBJ1-2	TRBV29-1	CSVAGVTYGYTF
TRBJ1-2	TRBV4-2	CASSQWDREIYGYTF
TRBJ2-1	TRBV3-1/TRBV3-2	CASSQDAAQEANEQFF
TRBJ2-3	TRBV4-1	CASSQKRQGRLSTDTQYF
TRBJ2-3	TRBV5-1	CASAADSSHNTQYF
TRBJ1-2	TRBV6-6	CASSMTGNYGYTF
TRBJ2-2	TRBV19	CASIKHGQGATGELFF
TRBJ1-1	TRBV7-9	CASSQPGGAVNTEAFF
TRBJ2-3	TRBV19	CASSMSQGDTQYF
TRBJ1-2	TRBV6-5	CASSYSGTGLYGYTF
TRBJ2-2	TRBV6-5	CASSYRRVRTGELFF
TRBJ2-7	TRBV5-1	CASSHGLAGGTYEQYF
TRBJ1-1	TRBV19	CASSIGLQGEAFF